Following are 18 T cell receptor beta chains from one sample sequenced in a study of shared clonotypes between healthy human individuals. Assay: immunoSEQ multiplex PCR; the TCRdb copy retains only in-frame clones and omits some. The sample contains around 2.1 million clones, just over 90% of which appear only once. CD8 cells classed as naive were CD45RO-negative and positively selected for CCR7, excluding terminally differentiated effector memory CD45RA+ cells. The sample was naive CD8+ T cells from PBMCs. The receptors were sampled from a man between 18 and 35 years old in good health. Some clones in this sample may be carry-over from other donors' samples.

The chain couples TRBV7-9 to TRBJ2-3, with D possibly being TRBD2 (6 bases). This CDR3 contains 15 residues. Trimming stripped 2 bases from V and 2 bases from J, with 11 bases between. The germline V gene encodes CDR1 SEHNR and CDR2 FQNEAQ (reference sequence). CDR3 sequence (DNA): TGTGCCAGCAGCTTAAAATCGGGAGACACAGATACGCAGTATTTT. Its protein product is CASSLKSGDTDTQYF. The full variable domain, with the rest looked up from reference TRBV7-9 and TRBJ2-3, is DTGVSQNPRHKITKRGQNVTFRCDPISEHNRLYWYRQTLGQGPEFLTYFQNEAQLEKSRLLSDRFSAERPKGSFSTLEIQRTEQGDSAMYLCASSLKSGDTDTQYFGPGTRLTVL.

This clone turned up a few times. The genes are TRBV28 and TRBJ1-2; 8 positions agree with TRBD1. The CDR3 sequence is 14 residues long. Germline V lookup: CDR1 MDHEN, CDR2 SYDVKM. V shed 5 bases and J 4 bases; nucleotides not matched to a gene: 6. The CDR3 sequence is CASSLRGLSYGYTF. DNA of the CDR3: TGTGCCAGCAGTCTCAGGGGGCTGAGCTATGGCTACACCTTC.

The chain has TRBV6-4 and TRBJ2-3, with D perhaps TRBD2 (6 bases). The germline V gene encodes CDR1 MRHNA and CDR2 SNTAGT. Trimming shortened V by 0 bases and J by 0 bases, and 10 bases separated the two germline ends. This CDR3 has 16 amino acids. In DNA, the CDR3 is TGTGCCAGCAGTGACTCGAACCGGGGGAGCACAGATACGCAGTATTTT. Translation: CASSDSNRGSTDTQYF.

The chain joins TRBV7-9 to TRBJ1-1; D is unresolved. This CDR3 has 11 amino acids. V was shortened by 4 bases and J by 4 bases, with 4 bases between the two germline ends. From germline, CDR1 is SEHNR and CDR2 FQNEAQ (reference sequence). CDR3 in DNA: TGTGCCAGCAGCTGGAGCACTGAAGCTTTCTTT. Protein product: CASSWSTEAFF.

The chain recombines TRBV9 with TRBJ1-5; 9 nucleotides line up with TRBD1. In germline, CDR1 is SGDLS, CDR2 YYNGEE. The J segment lost 2 bases and the V segment lost 3 bases, leaving 3 bases of the junction unmatched. This CDR3 has 15 amino acids. The CDR3 DNA sequence: TGTGCCAGCAGCGCAGGACAGGGGCGCAATCAGCCCCAGCATTTT. Its translation: CASSAGQGRNQPQHF.

The chain carries TRBV4-1 and TRBJ2-1, with unresolved D. This CDR3 comprises 14 residues. Trimming shortened V by 2 bases and J by 6 bases, and 11 bases separated the two germline ends. Looked up from germline, CDR1 is MGHRA and CDR2 is YSYEKL. CDR3 sequence reads: CASSQLTGGNEQFF. The CDR3 bases are TGCGCCAGCAGCCAACTCACGGGCGGCAATGAGCAGTTCTTC.

V gene TRBV25-1 combines with J gene TRBJ2-7; 11 positions match TRBD1. V was clipped by 5 bases and J by 6 bases; unmatched bases: 9. Germline lookup yields CDR1 MGHDK and CDR2 SYGVNS. The CDR3 extends over 15 amino acids. The CDR3 reads CASSYRGQGAGEQYF. CDR3 bases: TGTGCCAGCAGTTACCGAGGACAGGGGGCTGGCGAGCAGTACTTC.

In the case of this clone: Other DNA sequences within the sample encode an identical CDR3. The chain has TRBV7-3 and TRBJ2-1, with a weak D call TRBD2 (6 bases). Germline V CDR1 and CDR2: SGHTA, FQGTGA. The CDR3 length is 14 residues. Deletions cut 2 bases from V and 4 bases from J, with 9 bases between. The CDR3 region has the DNA TGTGCCAGCAGCTTAGTGGGGGGATACAATGAGCAGTTCTTC. This codes for CASSLVGGYNEQFF.

Turning to this clone: Additional DNA sequences in this sample encode the identical CDR3. This sequence joins TRBV5-1 and TRBJ1-1, with D unclear. This CDR3 has 14 amino acids. The germline CDR1 and CDR2 sequences are SGHRS and YFSETQ. Trimming pared 2 bases from V and 1 base from J, leaving 9 bases between. The CDR3 sequence is CASSLFRENTEAFF. The CDR3 bases are TGCGCCAGCAGCTTATTCCGGGAGAACACTGAAGCTTTCTTT.

The gene calls are TRBV2 and TRBJ2-3; D is unresolved. Germline V lookup: CDR1 SNHLY, CDR2 FYNNEI. The V end lost 7 bases, the J end lost 1 base, and 18 bases lay between the germline ends. CDR3 length: 16 residues. CDR3 amino acids: CASKALLATGTDTQYF. The CDR3, as DNA: TGTGCCAGCAAAGCCTTATTGGCCACTGGCACAGATACGCAGTATTTT.

The rearrangement joins TRBV29-1 to TRBJ2-7; 7 bases are shared with TRBD2. Trimming cost V 4 bases and J 1 base; bases outside gene matches: 4. Germline lookup yields CDR1 SQVTM and CDR2 ANQGSEA. The CDR3 is 13 residues long. The CDR3 sequence: CSVVKRGSYEQYF. Written as DNA, the CDR3 is TGCAGCGTTGTCAAGCGGGGATCCTACGAGCAGTACTTC.

On this clone itself: Within the sample, other DNA sequences also encode this same CDR3. V gene TRBV2 combines with J gene TRBJ1-1, with D hard to call. From germline, CDR1 is SNHLY and CDR2 FYNNEI. Deletions cut 3 bases from V and 1 base from J, with 6 bases between. The CDR3 totals 13 residues. The CDR3 region is CASSEAGNTEAFF. CDR3 DNA sequence: TGTGCCAGCAGTGAGGCAGGGAACACTGAAGCTTTCTTT.

V usage is TRBV19 and J usage is TRBJ1-5; no clear D. Trimming cost V 3 bases and J 2 bases, with 11 bases left between them. Germline V gives CDR1 LNHDA, CDR2 SQIVND (reference sequence). The CDR3 is 15 amino acids. CDR3 DNA: TGTGCCAGTAGTATGATGGAGGGTGGCAATCAGCCCCAGCATTTT. Translated, it gives CASSMMEGGNQPQHF.

V and J are TRBV7-9 and TRBJ2-1; D tentatively reads TRBD1 or TRBD2 (7 bases each). CDR3 length equals 16 residues. Trimming removed 0 bases from V and 7 bases from J, with 16 bases in between. Per germline, CDR1 SEHNR and CDR2 FQNEAQ (reference sequence). CDR3 in DNA: TGTGCCAGCAGCTTAGCGGGAGGGGGCACTATTAATGAGCAGTTCTTC. Amino acid sequence: CASSLAGGGTINEQFF. The entire variable domain, with the rest obtained from reference TRBV7-9 and TRBJ2-1, is as follows: DTGVSQNPRHKITKRGQNVTFRCDPISEHNRLYWYRQTLGQGPEFLTYFQNEAQLEKSRLLSDRFSAERPKGSFSTLEIQRTEQGDSAMYLCASSLAGGGTINEQFFGPGTRLTVL.

The V gene is TRBV5-1, the J gene TRBJ1-2; D is ambiguous. The V end was cut by 3 bases, the J end by 0 bases, with 12 bases between. The CDR3 loop spans 15 amino acids. Germline V gene lookup returns CDR1 SGHRS and CDR2 YFSETQ. The CDR3: CASSSEAPANYGYTF. The CDR3 region has the DNA TGCGCCAGCAGCTCCGAGGCGCCGGCTAACTATGGCTACACCTTC.

The V gene is TRBV4-1, the J gene TRBJ2-3; D is possibly TRBD2 (5 bases). The germline V and J ends were trimmed by 0 bases and 3 bases, with 7 bases remaining between them. Germline CDR1 reads MGHRA; CDR2 reads YSYEKL. CDR3 size: 14 residues. For the CDR3, the DNA is TGCGCCAGCAGCCAAGAGCGGGTTACAGATACGCAGTATTTT. Encoded protein: CASSQERVTDTQYF.

The rearrangement uses TRBV4-1 and TRBJ2-3; D is uncertain. CDR3 length equals 15 residues. The V end lost 0 bases, the J end lost 7 bases, and 14 bases lay between the germline ends. Germline CDR1 reads MGHRA; CDR2 reads YSYEKL. CDR3 amino acids: CASSQDRSRPYTQYF. DNA for the CDR3: TGCGCCAGCAGCCAAGATCGTAGCAGACCCTATACGCAGTATTTT.

The chain combines TRBV11-2 with TRBJ2-2; D remains unclear. The CDR3 length is 14 residues. Trimming cost V 2 bases and J 6 bases, with 10 bases left between them. Germline lookup yields CDR1 SGHAT and CDR2 FQNNGV. This CDR3 reads CASSLTWGSGELFF. The CDR3 DNA reads TGTGCCAGCAGCTTAACCTGGGGATCCGGGGAGCTGTTTTTT.